This T cell receptor (beta chain) originates from a study of blood T cell repertoires in COVID-19. About the study: Italy, Spain and the United States were the sources of the convalescent and acute COVID-19 samples. The analysed material was cDNA or gDNA that came from T cells, B-cell-depleted T cells, or PBMCs.

V was pared by 7 bases and J by 1 base, with 7 bases between. CDR3 size: 13 residues. Germline values: CDR1 LGHDT, CDR2 YNNKEL (reference sequence). Per the original methods: Counts of nucleated cells, estimated from reference gene primer amplification, were obtained. The data were produced by immunoSEQ multiplex PCR, yet TCRdb's version contains in-frame clones alone and is incomplete. From that table come the V and J calls and clone size; the DNA was used to work out D and trimming. The sample lists fewer than 200,000 clones; roughly 90% were seen once. This receptor was identified in a man in his sixties or seventies with active or convalescent COVID-19. The chain combines TRBV3-1 (or the pseudogene TRBV3-2) with TRBJ2-2, with a possible D match to TRBD1 (6 bases). The sample was peripheral blood. CDR3: CASNRENTGELFF. DNA for the CDR3: TGTGCCAGCAACAGGGAGAACACCGGGGAGCTGTTTTTT.